This T cell receptor beta chain was sequenced in a study of Ad26.COV2.S vaccination and SARS-CoV-2 variants. Study-level information: Once or twice, 56 days apart, Ad26.COV2.S was delivered intramuscularly.

The protocol was immunoSEQ multiplex PCR, while the TCRdb copy is restricted to in-frame clones and leaves out a portion. This table holds about 350,000 clones, approximately 90% found once. Specified treatment: 15 to 20 received Ad26.COV2.S at low or high dose, single or two shots; 5 received placebo; per-sample allocation not given. Material that was analyzed had been drawn on day 63 after the first vaccine or placebo injection. Germline-derived CDR1 and CDR2 are MDHEN and SYDVKM. The CDR3 totals 16 residues. Unmatched junction bases numbered 6, after V lost 2 bases and J lost 0 bases. The V and J genes are TRBV28 and TRBJ1-2; 7 bases align to TRBD1. The origin of this receptor is a person between 18 and 59 years old who received the Ad26.COV2.S COVID-19 vaccine or a placebo. Sequenced material: peripheral blood, taken in a trial of Ad26.COV2.S vaccine versus placebo. The CDR3 spells CASSLTDRAANYGYTF. DNA for the CDR3: TGTGCCAGCAGTTTAACCGACAGGGCTGCTAACTATGGCTACACCTTC.